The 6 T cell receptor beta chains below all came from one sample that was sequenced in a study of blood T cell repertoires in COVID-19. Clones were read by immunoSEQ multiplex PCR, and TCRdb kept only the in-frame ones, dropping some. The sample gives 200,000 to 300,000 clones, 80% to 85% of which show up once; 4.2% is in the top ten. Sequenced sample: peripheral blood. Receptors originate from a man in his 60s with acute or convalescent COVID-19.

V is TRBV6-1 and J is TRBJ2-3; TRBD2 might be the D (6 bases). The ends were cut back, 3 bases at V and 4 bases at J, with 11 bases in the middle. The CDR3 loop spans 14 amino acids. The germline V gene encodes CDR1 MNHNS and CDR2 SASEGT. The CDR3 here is CASSDPPSADTQYF. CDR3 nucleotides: TGTGCCAGCAGTGACCCTCCTAGCGCAGATACGCAGTATTTT.

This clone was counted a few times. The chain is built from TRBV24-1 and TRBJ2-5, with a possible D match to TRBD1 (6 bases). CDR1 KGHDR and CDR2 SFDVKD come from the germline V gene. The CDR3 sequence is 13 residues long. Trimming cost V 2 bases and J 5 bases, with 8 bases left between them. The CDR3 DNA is TGTGCCACCAGTGATTGGGGGCGTGAGACCCAGTACTTC. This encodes CATSDWGRETQYF.

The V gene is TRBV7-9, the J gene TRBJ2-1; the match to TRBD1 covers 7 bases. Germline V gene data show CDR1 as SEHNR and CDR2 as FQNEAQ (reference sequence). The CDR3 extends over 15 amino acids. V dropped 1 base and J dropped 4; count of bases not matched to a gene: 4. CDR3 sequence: CASSLEGRGYNEQFF. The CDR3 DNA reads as TGTGCCAGCAGCTTAGAGGGCAGGGGGTACAATGAGCAGTTCTTC.

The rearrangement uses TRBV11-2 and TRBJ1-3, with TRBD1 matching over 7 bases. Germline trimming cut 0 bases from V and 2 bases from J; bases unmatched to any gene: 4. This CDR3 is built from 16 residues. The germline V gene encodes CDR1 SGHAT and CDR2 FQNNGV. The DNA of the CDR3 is TGTGCCAGCAGCTTAGATCAAGGGGGCGCTGGAAACACCATATATTTT. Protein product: CASSLDQGGAGNTIYF.

As DNA, the CDR3 is TGTGCCACGTCCTTCTCCGGGACAGGGGGAAATGAGCAGTTCTTC. It yields the protein CATSFSGTGGNEQFF. V gene TRBV24-1 combines with J gene TRBJ2-1; 11 bases match TRBD1. V dropped 10 bases and J dropped 7; count of bases not matched to a gene: 11. CDR3 length: 15 residues. Germline CDR1 and CDR2: KGHDR and SFDVKD.

The CDR3 region has the DNA TGTGCCATCGGACACTCCAACACTGAAGCTTTCTTT. The encoded protein is CAIGHSNTEAFF. This sequence joins TRBV10-3 and TRBJ1-1; TRBD1 is a possible D gene (5 bases). V gave up 8 bases and J gave up 2 bases, with 9 bases separating them. The CDR3 extends over 12 amino acids. Germline loops: CDR1 ENHRY, CDR2 SYGVKD.